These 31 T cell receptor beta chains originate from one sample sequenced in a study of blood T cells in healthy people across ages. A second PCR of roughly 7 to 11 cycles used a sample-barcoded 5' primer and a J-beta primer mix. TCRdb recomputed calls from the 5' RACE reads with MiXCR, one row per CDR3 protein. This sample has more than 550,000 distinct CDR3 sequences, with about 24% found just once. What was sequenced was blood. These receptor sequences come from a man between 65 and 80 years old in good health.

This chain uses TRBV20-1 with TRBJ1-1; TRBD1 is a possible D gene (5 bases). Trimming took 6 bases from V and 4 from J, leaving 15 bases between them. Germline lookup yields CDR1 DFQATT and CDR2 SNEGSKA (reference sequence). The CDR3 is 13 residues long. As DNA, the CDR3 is TGCAGTGCCGTCCCTACAGGTTTCACTGAAGCTTTCTTT. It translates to CSAVPTGFTEAFF.

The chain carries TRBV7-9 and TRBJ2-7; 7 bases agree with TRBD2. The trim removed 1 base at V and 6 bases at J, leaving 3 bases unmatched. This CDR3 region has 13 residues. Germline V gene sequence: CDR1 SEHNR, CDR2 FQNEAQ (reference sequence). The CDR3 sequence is CASSLVSGGEQYF. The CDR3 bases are TGTGCCAGCAGCTTAGTTTCGGGGGGCGAGCAGTACTTC.

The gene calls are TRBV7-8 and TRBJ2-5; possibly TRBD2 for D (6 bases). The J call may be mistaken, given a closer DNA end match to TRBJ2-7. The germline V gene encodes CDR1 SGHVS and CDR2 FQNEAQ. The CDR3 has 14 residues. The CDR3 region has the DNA TGTGCCAGCAGCTTAAGCAACGGGGGCTACGAGCAGTACGTC. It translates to CASSLSNGGYEQYV.

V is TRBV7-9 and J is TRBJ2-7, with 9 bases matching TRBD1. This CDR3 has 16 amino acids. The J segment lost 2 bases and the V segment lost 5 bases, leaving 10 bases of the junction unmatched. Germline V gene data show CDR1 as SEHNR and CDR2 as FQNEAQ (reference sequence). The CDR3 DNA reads TGTGCCAGCAGCATCAATCCGGGACAGGGAACCTACGAGCAGTACTTC. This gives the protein CASSINPGQGTYEQYF.

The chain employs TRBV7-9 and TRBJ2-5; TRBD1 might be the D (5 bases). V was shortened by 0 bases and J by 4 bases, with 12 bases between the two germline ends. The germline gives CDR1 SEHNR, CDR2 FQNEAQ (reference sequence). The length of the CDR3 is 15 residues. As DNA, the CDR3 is TGTGCCAGCAGCTTAGCGCTAGGGGCCGGAGAGACCCAGTACTTC. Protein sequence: CASSLALGAGETQYF.

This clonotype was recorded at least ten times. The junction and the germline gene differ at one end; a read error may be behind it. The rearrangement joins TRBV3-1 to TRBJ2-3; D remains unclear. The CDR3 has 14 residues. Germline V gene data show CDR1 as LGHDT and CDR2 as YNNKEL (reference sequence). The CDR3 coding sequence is TGCGCCAGCAGCCAAGATATCAGCACAGATACGCAGTATTTT. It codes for CASSQDISTDTQYF.

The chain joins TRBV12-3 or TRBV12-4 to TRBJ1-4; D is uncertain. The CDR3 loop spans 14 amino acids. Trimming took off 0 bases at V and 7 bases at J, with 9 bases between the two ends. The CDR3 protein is CASSLAGWGEKLFF. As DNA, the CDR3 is TGTGCCAGCAGTTTAGCCGGATGGGGTGAAAAACTGTTTTTT.

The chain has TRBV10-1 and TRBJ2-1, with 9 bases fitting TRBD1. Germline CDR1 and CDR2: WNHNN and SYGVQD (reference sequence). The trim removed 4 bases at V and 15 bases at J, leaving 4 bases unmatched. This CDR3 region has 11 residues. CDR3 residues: CASSAGTGLFF. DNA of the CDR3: TGCGCCAGCAGTGCGGGGACAGGGCTGTTCTTC.

CDR3 DNA: TGTGCCAGCAGTCTCCTCATCAGGGGATCGGTTATCTATGAGCAGTTCTTC. This codes for CASSLLIRGSVIYEQFF. The chain recombines TRBV28 with TRBJ2-1; tentative D call: TRBD1 (6 bases). V lost 5 bases and J 8 bases, leaving 25 bases between the germline ends. Germline V gives CDR1 MDHEN, CDR2 SYDVKM. The CDR3 covers 17 residues.

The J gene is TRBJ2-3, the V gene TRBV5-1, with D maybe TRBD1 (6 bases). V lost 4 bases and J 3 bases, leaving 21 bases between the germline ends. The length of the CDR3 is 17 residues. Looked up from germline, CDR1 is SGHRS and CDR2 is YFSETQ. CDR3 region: CASSSNRESITTDTQYF. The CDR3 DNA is TGCGCCAGCAGCAGCAACAGGGAGAGCATCACGACAGATACGCAGTATTTT. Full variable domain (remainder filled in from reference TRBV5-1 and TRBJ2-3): KAGVTQTPRYLIKTRGQQVTLSCSPISGHRSVSWYQQTPGQGLQFLFEYFSETQRNKGNFPGRFSGRQFSNSRSEMNVSTLELGDSALYLCASSSNRESITTDTQYFGPGTRLTVL.

This CDR3 is CASTRGLQGATEAFF. As DNA, the CDR3 is TGTGCCAGCACCCGAGGGTTACAGGGGGCCACTGAAGCTTTCTTT. V usage is TRBV2 and J usage is TRBJ1-1; TRBD1 matches at 9 bases. The V and J ends lost 7 bases and 4 bases, in that order; junction bases with no gene match: 10. The germline V gene encodes CDR1 SNHLY and CDR2 FYNNEI. The CDR3 has 15 residues.

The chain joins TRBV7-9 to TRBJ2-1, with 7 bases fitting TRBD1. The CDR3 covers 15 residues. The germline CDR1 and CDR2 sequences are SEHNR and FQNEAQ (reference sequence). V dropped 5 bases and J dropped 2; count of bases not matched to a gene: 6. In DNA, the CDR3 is TGTGCCAGCAGCGCCGGCGGACAGGCCTACAATGAGCAGTTCTTC. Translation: CASSAGGQAYNEQFF.

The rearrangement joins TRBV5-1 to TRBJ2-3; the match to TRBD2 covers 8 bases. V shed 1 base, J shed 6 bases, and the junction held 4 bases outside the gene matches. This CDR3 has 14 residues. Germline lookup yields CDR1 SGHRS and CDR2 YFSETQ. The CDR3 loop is CASSLTAGVDTQYF. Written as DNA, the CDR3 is TGCGCCAGCAGCTTGACAGCGGGAGTGGATACGCAGTATTTT.

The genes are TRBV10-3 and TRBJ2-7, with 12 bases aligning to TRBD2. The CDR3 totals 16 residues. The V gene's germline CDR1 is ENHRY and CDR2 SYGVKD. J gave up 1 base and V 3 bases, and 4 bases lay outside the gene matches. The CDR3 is CAISDSSGRGSYEQYV. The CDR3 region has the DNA TGTGCCATCAGTGACTCTAGCGGGAGGGGGTCCTACGAGCAGTACGTC.

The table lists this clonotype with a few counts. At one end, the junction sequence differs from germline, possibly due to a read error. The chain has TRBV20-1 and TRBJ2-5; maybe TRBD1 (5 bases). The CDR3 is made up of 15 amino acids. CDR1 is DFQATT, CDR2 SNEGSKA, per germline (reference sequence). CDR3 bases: TGCAGTGCTAGAAGGGTGGAACAGGCCAGCAATGAGCAGCTCTTC. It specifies CSARRVEQASNEQLF.

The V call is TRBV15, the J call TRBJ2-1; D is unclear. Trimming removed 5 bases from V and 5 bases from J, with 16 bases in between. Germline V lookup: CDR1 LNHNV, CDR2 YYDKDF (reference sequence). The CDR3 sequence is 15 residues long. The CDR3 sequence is CATSESVWVDNEQFF. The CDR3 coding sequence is TGTGCCACCAGCGAGTCCGTGTGGGTGGACAATGAGCAGTTCTTC.

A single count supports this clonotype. CDR3 DNA sequence: TGCAGTGCTAGAACAGGGGCGAGGAAACTGTTTTTT. The encoded protein is CSARTGARKLFF. This chain uses TRBV20-1 with TRBJ1-4, with 7 bases fitting TRBD1. This CDR3 spans 12 amino acids. CDR1 is DFQATT, CDR2 SNEGSKA, per germline (reference sequence). Trimming at V came to 2 bases and at J to 11 bases, leaving 5 bases not matched to a gene.

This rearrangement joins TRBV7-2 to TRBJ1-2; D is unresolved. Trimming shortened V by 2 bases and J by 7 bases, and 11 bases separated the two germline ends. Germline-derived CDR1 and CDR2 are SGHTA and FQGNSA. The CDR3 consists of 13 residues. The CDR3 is CASSLMEGFGYTF. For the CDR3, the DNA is TGTGCCAGCAGCTTAATGGAAGGGTTTGGCTACACCTTC.

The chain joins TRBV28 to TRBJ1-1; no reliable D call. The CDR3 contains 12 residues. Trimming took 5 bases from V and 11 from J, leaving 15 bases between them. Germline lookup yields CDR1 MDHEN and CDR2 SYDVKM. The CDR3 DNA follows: TGTGCCAGCAGTCCCCTCCCCGGTGAGGCTTTCTTT. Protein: CASSPLPGEAFF.

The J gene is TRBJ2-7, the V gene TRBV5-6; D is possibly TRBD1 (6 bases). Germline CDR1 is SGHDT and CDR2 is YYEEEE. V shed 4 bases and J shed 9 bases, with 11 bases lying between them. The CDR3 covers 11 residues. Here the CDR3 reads CASSRTVGQYV. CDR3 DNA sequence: TGTGCCAGCAGCAGGACAGTAGGGCAGTACGTC.

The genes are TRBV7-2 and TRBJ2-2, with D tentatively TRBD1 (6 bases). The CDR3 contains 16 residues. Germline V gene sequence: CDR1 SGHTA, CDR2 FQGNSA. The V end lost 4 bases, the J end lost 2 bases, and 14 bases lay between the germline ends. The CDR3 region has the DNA TGTGCCAGCAGCTACCACGGGACACCTAACACCGGGGAGCTGTTTTTT. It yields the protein CASSYHGTPNTGELFF.

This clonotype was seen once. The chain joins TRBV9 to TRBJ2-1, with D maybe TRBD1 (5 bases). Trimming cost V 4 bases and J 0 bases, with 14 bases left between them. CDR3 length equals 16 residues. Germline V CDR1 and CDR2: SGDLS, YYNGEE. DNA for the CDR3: TGTGCCAGCAGCCCCAGTGGGGCCCCCTCCTACAATGAGCAGTTCTTC. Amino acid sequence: CASSPSGAPSYNEQFF.

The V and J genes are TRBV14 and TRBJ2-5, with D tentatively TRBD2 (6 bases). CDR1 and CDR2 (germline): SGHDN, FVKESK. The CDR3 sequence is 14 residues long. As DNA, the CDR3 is TGTGCTAACGGAGGGACCATGTCGGGAGAGACCCAGTACTTC. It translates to CANGGTMSGETQYF.

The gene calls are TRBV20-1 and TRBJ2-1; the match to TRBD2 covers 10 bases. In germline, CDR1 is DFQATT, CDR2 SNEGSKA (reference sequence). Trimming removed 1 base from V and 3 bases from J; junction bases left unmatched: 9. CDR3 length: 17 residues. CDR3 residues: CSARGSGGSPRYNEQFF. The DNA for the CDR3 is TGCAGTGCTAGAGGTAGCGGGGGGTCCCCTCGCTACAATGAGCAGTTCTTC.

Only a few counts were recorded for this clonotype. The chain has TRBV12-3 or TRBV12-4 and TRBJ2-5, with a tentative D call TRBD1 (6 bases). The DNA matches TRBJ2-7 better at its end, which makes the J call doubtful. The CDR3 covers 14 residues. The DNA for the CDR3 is TGTGCCAGCAGCCTCGGACAGTCCTGGTCCGAGCAGTACGTC. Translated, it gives CASSLGQSWSEQYV.

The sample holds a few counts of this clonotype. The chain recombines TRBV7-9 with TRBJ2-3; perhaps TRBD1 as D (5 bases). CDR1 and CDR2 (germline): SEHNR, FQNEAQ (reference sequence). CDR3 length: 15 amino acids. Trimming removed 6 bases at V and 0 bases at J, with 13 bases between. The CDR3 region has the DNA TGTGCCAGCAGTCCTTGGTGGGGCAGCACAGATACGCAGTATTTT. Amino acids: CASSPWWGSTDTQYF.

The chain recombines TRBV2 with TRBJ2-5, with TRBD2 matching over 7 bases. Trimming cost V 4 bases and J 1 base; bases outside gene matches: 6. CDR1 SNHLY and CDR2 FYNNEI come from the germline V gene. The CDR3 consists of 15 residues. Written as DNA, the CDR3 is TGTGCCAGCAGTGGGTTTGGCGGGGGCCAAGAGACCCAGTACTTC. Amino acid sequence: CASSGFGGGQETQYF.

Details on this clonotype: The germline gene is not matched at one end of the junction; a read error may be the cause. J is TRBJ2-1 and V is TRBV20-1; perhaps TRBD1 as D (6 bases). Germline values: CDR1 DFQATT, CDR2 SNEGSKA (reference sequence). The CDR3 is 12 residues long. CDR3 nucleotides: TGCAGCACAGGGCAACCCTACAATGAGCAGCTCTTC. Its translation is CSTGQPYNEQLF.

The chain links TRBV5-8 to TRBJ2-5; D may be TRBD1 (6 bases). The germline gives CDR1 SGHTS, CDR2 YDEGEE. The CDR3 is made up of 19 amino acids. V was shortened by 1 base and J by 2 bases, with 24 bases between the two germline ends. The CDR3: CASSLYQFVGVGTQETQYF. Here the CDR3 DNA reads TGTGCCAGCAGCTTGTATCAATTCGTCGGGGTCGGGACACAAGAGACCCAGTACTTC. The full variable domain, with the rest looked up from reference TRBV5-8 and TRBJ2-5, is EAGVTQSPTHLIKTRGQQATLRCSPISGHTSVYWYQQALGLGLQFLLWYDEGEERNRGNFPPRFSGRQFPNYSSELNVNALELEDSALYLCASSLYQFVGVGTQETQYFGPGTRLLVL.

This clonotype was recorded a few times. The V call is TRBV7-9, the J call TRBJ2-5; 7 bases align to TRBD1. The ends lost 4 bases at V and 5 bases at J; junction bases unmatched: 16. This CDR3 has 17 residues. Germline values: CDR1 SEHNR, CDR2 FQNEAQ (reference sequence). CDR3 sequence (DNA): TGTGCCAGCAGCTCCTCCCTTCAGGGACAGACTCGGGAGACCCAGTACTTC. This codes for CASSSSLQGQTRETQYF. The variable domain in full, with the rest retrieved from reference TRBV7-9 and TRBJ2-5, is DTGVSQNPRHKITKRGQNVTFRCDPISEHNRLYWYRQTLGQGPEFLTYFQNEAQLEKSRLLSDRFSAERPKGSFSTLEIQRTEQGDSAMYLCASSSSLQGQTRETQYFGPGTRLLVL.

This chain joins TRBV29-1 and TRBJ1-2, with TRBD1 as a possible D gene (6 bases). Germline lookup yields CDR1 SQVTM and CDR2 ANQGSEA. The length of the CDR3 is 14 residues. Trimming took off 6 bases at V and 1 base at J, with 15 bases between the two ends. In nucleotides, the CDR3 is TGCAGCGTGTTCGGGGGGGCGGGTAACTATGGCTACACCTTC. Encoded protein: CSVFGGAGNYGYTF. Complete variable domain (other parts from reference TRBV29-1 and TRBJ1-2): SAVISQKPSRDICQRGTSLTIQCQVDSQVTMMFWYRQQPGQSLTLIATANQGSEATYESGFVIDKFPISRPNLTFSTLTVSNMSPEDSSIYLCSVFGGAGNYGYTFGSGTRLTVV.